This T cell receptor beta chain stems from a study of post-analysis software for immune sequencing data. Study background: Relapsing-remitting, secondary progressive and progressive-relapsing multiple sclerosis were all included among the disease courses.

Libraries were made from TCR beta cDNA, and they carried unique molecular identifiers. TCRdb processed the PCR reads anew with MiXCR; each CDR3 protein has one entry. This table has about 570,000 distinct CDR3 sequences, around a third appearing once. Study conclusions and caveats: Strong co-clustering by F measure was evident for samples that had been prepared in the same batch. Higher frequency in patients than in controls was seen for several TRBV segments, with TRBV5-6, TRBV5-1 and TRBV20-1 among them.

Between the trimmed V and J ends, which lost 3 bases and 3 bases, there was a span of 17 bases. CDR1 is MGHRA and CDR2 is YSYEKL in the germline V gene. This CDR3 contains 16 residues. In the case of this clonotype: Its target is unknown.

The V gene is TRBV4-1, the J gene TRBJ1-2; D remains ambiguous. The sequence was collected from a girl under 18 with multiple sclerosis. Sequencing input: blood. The CDR3 here is CASSQGASDKYYGYTF. CDR3 DNA sequence: TGCGCCAGCAGCCAGGGCGCATCCGACAAGTACTATGGCTACACCTTC.